The 21 T cell receptor beta chains below were found in one sample sequenced in a study of T cell changes during pregnancy in multiple sclerosis. The method was immunoSEQ multiplex PCR; TCRdb's version includes in-frame clones alone and lacks a portion of them. This sample yields 53,000 or so clones, of which around 94% are seen a single time; less than 0.65% belongs to the top ten. The specimen was CD4+ T cells from peripheral blood mononuclear cells, collected in the second trimester of pregnancy. The receptors shown here come from a female donor with multiple sclerosis, enrolled in a pregnancy study.

The chain carries TRBV7-3 and TRBJ2-2; 7 bases align to TRBD2. Germline CDR1 and CDR2: SGHTA and FQGTGA. The CDR3 runs 16 residues. V shed 4 bases, J shed 6 bases, and the junction held 11 bases outside the gene matches. CDR3 sequence: CASSSGGGEGPGELFF. The CDR3 DNA sequence: TGTGCCAGCAGCTCAGGAGGCGGGGAGGGGCCCGGGGAGCTGTTTTTT.

The rearrangement joins TRBV10-1 to TRBJ1-2; 12 positions match TRBD1. The J segment lost 8 bases and the V segment lost 4 bases, leaving 14 bases of the junction unmatched. There are 17 residues in the CDR3. The germline V gene has CDR1 WNHNN and CDR2 SYGVQD (reference sequence). Written as DNA, the CDR3 is TGCGCCAGCAGTGGAGGGGGACAGGGGGCTGTAATTGTCGGCTACACCTTC. Protein: CASSGGGQGAVIVGYTF.

The chain combines TRBV6-1 with TRBJ2-1, with TRBD1 identical over 10 bases. Germline lookup yields CDR1 MNHNS and CDR2 SASEGT. V lost 6 bases, J lost 7 bases, and 9 bases stayed unmatched. CDR3 size: 15 residues. CDR3 sequence: CASRRGQGFGNEQFF. The CDR3 DNA follows: TGTGCCAGCAGACGGGGACAGGGGTTCGGTAATGAGCAGTTCTTC.

The chain joins TRBV19 to TRBJ2-1; 8 bases are a match to TRBD2. This CDR3 is 14 amino acids long. Germline V gene lookup returns CDR1 LNHDA and CDR2 SQIVND (reference sequence). After removal of 6 bases from V and 8 bases from J, the junction contained 9 bases not matched to a gene. The CDR3 DNA reads TGTGCCAGTAGAGGCGGGGGGTCGCGCTATGAGCAGTTCTTC. It yields the protein CASRGGGSRYEQFF.

The V call is TRBV11-1, the J call TRBJ1-1; tentative D call: TRBD1 (5 bases). Germline values: CDR1 SGHAT, CDR2 FQDESV (reference sequence). V lost 5 bases, J lost 2 bases, and 12 bases lay in between. The CDR3 is 14 residues long. CDR3 region: CASSQTVSNTEAFF. The CDR3, as DNA: TGTGCCAGCAGCCAGACAGTAAGCAACACTGAAGCTTTCTTT.

The chain is built from TRBV4-1 and TRBJ2-3; possibly TRBD2 for D (6 bases). Deletions cut 8 bases from V and 2 bases from J, with 14 bases between. The CDR3 length is 14 residues. Germline V gives CDR1 MGHRA, CDR2 YSYEKL. The CDR3 is CASCRDLHTDTQYF. In nucleotides, the CDR3 is TGCGCCAGCTGCCGGGACTTACACACAGATACGCAGTATTTT.

J is TRBJ1-5 and V is TRBV5-6, with a weak D call TRBD1 (6 bases). Between the trimmed V and J ends, which lost 4 bases and 6 bases, there was a span of 11 bases. Germline V lookup: CDR1 SGHDT, CDR2 YYEEEE. The CDR3 has 13 residues. DNA for the CDR3: TGTGCCAGCAGCGGTGGACAGTTTCAGCCCCAGCATTTT. It encodes CASSGGQFQPQHF.

V usage is TRBV11-2 and J usage is TRBJ2-3; TRBD2 aligns across 12 bases. Losses at the gene ends were 5 bases for V and 5 bases for J; bases not matched to a gene: 2. The germline CDR1 and CDR2 sequences are SGHAT and FQNNGV. The CDR3 consists of 14 residues. Here the CDR3 reads CASSPGLAGDTQYF. The CDR3, as DNA: TGTGCCAGCAGCCCGGGACTAGCGGGAGATACGCAGTATTTT. Based on the CDR3 plus reference TRBV11-2 and TRBJ2-3, the full variable domain is EAGVAQSPRYKIIEKRQSVAFWCNPISGHATLYWYQQILGQGPKLLIQFQNNGVVDDSQLPKDRFSAERLKGVDSTLKIQPAKLEDSAVYLCASSPGLAGDTQYFGPGTRLTVL.

This rearrangement joins TRBV5-4 to TRBJ1-6; TRBD1 is a possible D gene (5 bases). Trimming pared 0 bases from V and 10 bases from J, leaving 11 bases between. This CDR3 has 14 residues. Germline V gives CDR1 SGHNT, CDR2 YYREEE (reference sequence). The DNA of the CDR3 is TGTGCCAGCAGCTTGGCTCACCGGGGGTCACCCCTCCACTTT. Encoded protein: CASSLAHRGSPLHF.

This chain links TRBV29-1 with TRBJ1-1; 8 nucleotides match TRBD1. This CDR3 is built from 13 residues. Germline V gene sequence: CDR1 SQVTM, CDR2 ANQGSEA. V lost 5 bases to trimming and J lost 4 bases; unmatched junction nucleotides: 6. Written as DNA, the CDR3 is TGCAGCGTTACGACAGGGGTCGGCACTGAAGCTTTCTTT. Translation gives CSVTTGVGTEAFF.

This rearrangement joins TRBV6-1 to TRBJ1-5, with D possibly being TRBD1 (6 bases). The ends were cut back, 4 bases at V and 4 bases at J, with 14 bases in the middle. This CDR3 comprises 15 residues. CDR1 is MNHNS and CDR2 is SASEGT in the germline V gene. CDR3 sequence (DNA): TGTGCCAGCAGTGCGCCCCGGGACATAAATCAGCCCCAGCATTTT. Translated: CASSAPRDINQPQHF.

The rearrangement links TRBV7-8 to TRBJ2-7; a weak D match, TRBD2 (5 bases). The germline gives CDR1 SGHVS, CDR2 FQNEAQ. The CDR3 is 16 amino acids. Trimming cost V 0 bases and J 0 bases, with 12 bases left between them. CDR3 in amino acids: CASSLARAAFSYEQYF. The CDR3 DNA is TGTGCCAGCAGCTTAGCGAGGGCGGCCTTCTCCTACGAGCAGTACTTC.

The CDR3, as DNA: TGTGCCAGCAGCATCAGGGGGTATGGCTACACCTTC. This codes for CASSIRGYGYTF. The V and J genes are TRBV5-8 and TRBJ1-2; 7 positions match TRBD1. V was pared by 4 bases and J by 5 bases, with 2 bases of the junction left unmatched. The CDR3 extends over 12 amino acids. Germline V lookup: CDR1 SGHTS, CDR2 YDEGEE.

This chain links TRBV7-9 with TRBJ1-1, with 10 nucleotides matching TRBD1. The V gene's germline CDR1 is SEHNR and CDR2 FQNEAQ (reference sequence). The ends lost 5 bases at V and 6 bases at J; junction bases unmatched: 15. The CDR3 length is 17 residues. CDR3 nucleotides: TGTGCCAGCAGCATTGGGACAGGGGATGTTACTAAGGCTGAAGCTTTCTTT. Protein product: CASSIGTGDVTKAEAFF.

The chain carries TRBV7-2 and TRBJ2-1; 11 nucleotides line up with TRBD1. The J segment lost 7 bases and the V segment lost 3 bases, leaving 5 bases of the junction unmatched. Germline CDR1 reads SGHTA; CDR2 reads FQGNSA. CDR3 size: 15 residues. The CDR3 sequence: CASSFRTGGRNEQFF. The CDR3, as DNA: TGTGCCAGCAGCTTCCGGACAGGGGGCAGGAATGAGCAGTTCTTC.

The chain employs TRBV30 and TRBJ1-2, with D perhaps matching TRBD1 (5 bases). V was shortened by 2 bases and J by 2 bases, with 18 bases between the two germline ends. There are 16 residues in the CDR3. Germline CDR1 is GTSNPN and CDR2 is SVGIG (reference sequence). This CDR3 is CAWSFEGAGRNYGYTF. CDR3 in DNA: TGTGCCTGGAGTTTTGAAGGGGCAGGGAGGAACTATGGCTACACCTTC.

The chain recombines TRBV12-5 with TRBJ1-1; D is possibly TRBD1 (5 bases). Germline V CDR1 and CDR2: LGHNT, FRNRAP. This CDR3 is built from 15 residues. Trimming cost V 7 bases and J 1 base, with 16 bases left between them. This CDR3 is CASERFQGGNTEAFF. CDR3 nucleotides: TGTGCTAGTGAGAGATTCCAGGGAGGGAACACTGAAGCTTTCTTT.

The CDR3 spells CASGSTGSLYGYTF. The CDR3 coding sequence is TGTGCTAGTGGTTCTACAGGGTCCCTCTATGGCTACACCTTC. The rearrangement links TRBV12-5 to TRBJ1-2; the D gene is possibly TRBD1 (6 bases). Germline V CDR1 and CDR2: LGHNT, FRNRAP. V shed 4 bases and J shed 4 bases, with 13 bases lying between them. The CDR3 covers 14 residues.

V usage is TRBV5-1 and J usage is TRBJ1-2; TRBD1 matches at 7 bases. Germline V gene lookup returns CDR1 SGHRS and CDR2 YFSETQ. The CDR3 has 14 residues. V lost 0 bases, J lost 8 bases, and 7 bases stayed unmatched. CDR3 amino acids: CASSLAGQNYGYTF. CDR3 bases: TGCGCCAGCAGCTTGGCGGGACAGAATTACGGCTACACCTTC.

V usage is TRBV18 and J usage is TRBJ2-3, with 7 bases fitting TRBD2. Germline V lookup: CDR1 KGHSH, CDR2 LQKENI. The length of the CDR3 is 15 residues. With V trimmed by 4 bases and J by 4 bases, 8 bases remained unmatched. CDR3 sequence: CASSRLVAGADTQYF. CDR3 DNA sequence: TGTGCCAGCTCACGACTAGTGGCGGGGGCAGATACGCAGTATTTT.

The chain recombines TRBV5-6 with TRBJ2-1; TRBD2 matches 12 bases. Germline V lookup: CDR1 SGHDT, CDR2 YYEEEE. Trimming cost V 5 bases and J 5 bases; bases outside gene matches: 5. The CDR3 has 15 amino acids. The CDR3 sequence: CASSRTSGAHNEQFF. The CDR3 DNA sequence: TGTGCCAGCAGTAGGACTAGCGGGGCACACAATGAGCAGTTCTTC.